The rows below give T cell receptor beta chains drawn from one sample of a study of CD8+ T cells in alopecia areata. Measured with immunoSEQ multiplex PCR; TCRdb has only the in-frame clones, and not every one. Of 110,000 or so clones in the sample, over 60% were seen once. Sequencing was carried out using CD4+ T cells sorted from blood. The receptors were gathered from a human donor in good health. The CDR3 runs from the conserved cysteine through the conserved F or W. D genes are given only for firm matches. Not every row has a clone size; where given, it reads once, few, many or a size class.

J: TRBJ1-1; length: 14; size: NA; D: NA; V: TRBV9; DNA: TGTGCCAGCAGCGTAACCGGGGGGAACACTGAAGCTTTCTTT; CDR3: CASSVTGGNTEAFF
J: TRBJ2-2; length: 14; size: NA; D: TRBD1; V: TRBV2; DNA: TGTGCCAGCAAGGACAGGGTAAACACCGGGGAGCTGTTTTTT; CDR3: CASKDRVNTGELFF
J: TRBJ2-5; length: 14; size: NA; D: NA; V: TRBV5-4; DNA: TGTGCCAGCAGCTTGTGGCAGGGAGACGAGACCCAGTACTTC; CDR3: CASSLWQGDETQYF
J: TRBJ1-5; length: 14; size: many; D: NA; V: TRBV2; DNA: TGTGCCAGCAGTGGACAGAGAAGCAATCAGCCCCAGCATTTT; CDR3: CASSGQRSNQPQHF
J: TRBJ1-5; length: 16; size: NA; D: NA; V: TRBV9; DNA: TGTGCCAGCAGTAGGATAATGACAGGTTGGAATCAGCCCCAGCATTTT; CDR3: CASSRIMTGWNQPQHF
J: TRBJ2-5; length: 15; size: few; D: NA; V: TRBV2; DNA: TGTGCCAGCAGTGTGAAGGGGACCTCCAGCGAGACCCAGTACTTC; CDR3: CASSVKGTSSETQYF
J: TRBJ1-2; length: 15; size: NA; D: NA; V: TRBV9; DNA: TGTGCCAGCAGCGTAGACGACGGCGCTAACTATGGCTACACCTTC; CDR3: CASSVDDGANYGYTF
J: TRBJ1-1; length: 14; size: NA; D: NA; V: TRBV5-1; DNA: TGCGCCAGCGCTCCGGGACCGACGAACACTGAAGCTTTCTTT; CDR3: CASAPGPTNTEAFF
J: TRBJ2-5; length: 13; size: NA; D: TRBD2; V: TRBV4-1; DNA: TGCGCCAGCAGCCAGCTACTAGCGGGGGGGCGCCACTTC; CDR3: CASSQLLAGGRHF
J: TRBJ2-7; length: 14; size: NA; D: NA; V: TRBV4-1; DNA: TGCGCCAGCAGCCAAGATCTGAGGACCTACGAGCAGTACTTC; CDR3: CASSQDLRTYEQYF
J: TRBJ2-5; length: 13; size: NA; D: NA; V: TRBV29-1; DNA: TGCAGCGTTGTGGAGGGGGTAGAAGAGACCCAGTACTTC; CDR3: CSVVEGVEETQYF
J: TRBJ1-2; length: 12; size: few; D: NA; V: TRBV13; DNA: TGTGCCAGCAGCCTCGAGGGGCTTGGCTACACCTTC; CDR3: CASSLEGLGYTF
J: TRBJ2-3; length: 11; size: NA; D: NA; V: TRBV30; DNA: TGTGCCTGGACCCCACAGGATACGCAGTATTTT; CDR3: CAWTPQDTQYF
J: TRBJ1-1; length: 12; size: NA; D: NA; V: TRBV29-1; DNA: TGCAGACTACCCCAGGGCCCGAGTGAAGCTTTCTTT; CDR3: CRLPQGPSEAFF
J: TRBJ2-4; length: 15; size: few; D: NA; V: TRBV19; DNA: TGTGCCAGTAGTGGTGCGAGTTTAGCCAAAAACATTCAGTACTTC; CDR3: CASSGASLAKNIQYF
J: TRBJ2-1; length: 16; size: few; D: TRBD2; V: TRBV7-9; DNA: TGTGCCAGCAGCTTAGAGGGGCAGATAGCGGGAAATGAGCAGTTCTTC; CDR3: CASSLEGQIAGNEQFF
J: TRBJ2-1; length: 16; size: NA; D: NA; V: TRBV4-2; DNA: TGTGCCAGCAGCCAAGATCAGGCCGGGGCGCTCAATGAGCAGTTCTTC; CDR3: CASSQDQAGALNEQFF
J: TRBJ1-5; length: 15; size: NA; D: TRBD1; V: TRBV30; DNA: TGTGCCTGGAGTATGGGTCGACAGGGGGCTTGGCCCCAGCATTTT; CDR3: CAWSMGRQGAWPQHF
J: TRBJ2-5; length: 13; size: NA; D: NA; V: TRBV4-2; DNA: TGTGCCAGCAGCCTGAGTCCCGGGGAGACCCAGTACTTC; CDR3: CASSLSPGETQYF
J: TRBJ1-1; length: 14; size: NA; D: NA; V: TRBV7-9; DNA: TGTGCCAGCAGCGTTGACAGACTGAACACTGAAGCTTTCTTT; CDR3: CASSVDRLNTEAFF
J: TRBJ1-5; length: 16; size: NA; D: NA; V: TRBV15; DNA: TGTGCCACCAGCAGAGATAGGACCAGCCTAGGGCTGCCCCAGCATTTT; CDR3: CATSRDRTSLGLPQHF
J: TRBJ1-1; length: 16; size: NA; D: TRBD1; V: TRBV5-6; DNA: TGTGCCAGCAGCTGGATGACAGGGAAGCGGAACACTGAAGCTTTCTTT; CDR3: CASSWMTGKRNTEAFF
J: TRBJ2-2; length: 19; size: few; D: NA; V: TRBV9; DNA: TGTGCCAGCAGCCCTCCCCGCGGGGCGGGGGCGACGAACACCGGGGAGCTGTTTTTT; CDR3: CASSPPRGAGATNTGELFF
J: TRBJ1-4; length: 16; size: NA; D: TRBD1; V: TRBV6-5; DNA: TGTGCCAGCAGTTACTTAAACAGGGGGCCGAATGAAAAACTGTTTTTT; CDR3: CASSYLNRGPNEKLFF
J: TRBJ2-5; length: 16; size: few; D: NA; V: TRBV5-6; DNA: TGTGCCAGCAGCACCCGACAGGGAGGACGACAAGAGACCCAGTACTTC; CDR3: CASSTRQGGRQETQYF
J: TRBJ1-6; length: 15; size: NA; D: NA; V: TRBV28; DNA: TGTGCCAGCAGTCCTCCGACGGGACCCAATTCACCCCTCCACTTT; CDR3: CASSPPTGPNSPLHF
J: TRBJ1-5; length: 14; size: NA; D: NA; V: TRBV10-3; DNA: TGTGCCATCTCGGCTCCGGGGGGCAATCAGCCCCAGCATTTT; CDR3: CAISAPGGNQPQHF
J: TRBJ2-5; length: 15; size: NA; D: TRBD2; V: TRBV7-2; DNA: TGTGCCAGCAGCTTAGCTAGCGGGGGGGCTGAGACCCAGTACTTC; CDR3: CASSLASGGAETQYF
J: TRBJ2-1; length: 13; size: NA; D: TRBD1; V: TRBV28; DNA: TGTGCCAGCCGGGGACAGCCTTACAATGAGCAGTTCTTC; CDR3: CASRGQPYNEQFF
J: TRBJ1-2; length: 13; size: NA; D: NA; V: TRBV5-5; DNA: TGTGCCAGCAGCTTGCGGCAGAACTATGGCTACACCTTC; CDR3: CASSLRQNYGYTF
J: TRBJ2-1; length: 17; size: NA; D: NA; V: TRBV30; DNA: TGTGCCTGGAGTCTAACGCTCGGCCGGAGCTCCTACAATGAGCAGTTCTTC; CDR3: CAWSLTLGRSSYNEQFF
J: TRBJ1-1; length: 13; size: NA; D: TRBD1; V: TRBV29-1; DNA: TGCAGCGGGCTCGGGACAGCGAACACTGAAGCTTTCTTT; CDR3: CSGLGTANTEAFF
J: TRBJ1-3; length: 15; size: NA; D: NA; V: TRBV25-1; DNA: TGTGCCAGCAGTCCACTACAGGTCTCTGGAAACACCATATATTTT; CDR3: CASSPLQVSGNTIYF
J: TRBJ1-6; length: 12; size: NA; D: NA; V: TRBV30; DNA: TGTGCCTGGAAGATAGATCCTTCACCCCTCCACTTT; CDR3: CAWKIDPSPLHF
J: TRBJ2-5; length: 17; size: once; D: NA; V: TRBV5-4; DNA: TGTGCCAGCAGCTTGGTACACACAAGGGGCTCATTTGAGACCCAGTACTTC; CDR3: CASSLVHTRGSFETQYF
J: TRBJ2-1; length: 13; size: NA; D: NA; V: TRBV19; DNA: TGTGCCTCCCGGGGGGCCACCTACAATGAGCAGTTCTTC; CDR3: CASRGATYNEQFF
J: TRBJ2-1; length: 15; size: few; D: TRBD2; V: TRBV5-1; DNA: TGCGCCAGCAGCTTGGAACTAGCGGACTACAATGAGCAGTTCTTC; CDR3: CASSLELADYNEQFF
J: TRBJ1-5; length: 12; size: NA; D: NA; V: TRBV29-1; DNA: TGCAGCGTTTCAGACAGCAATCAGCCCCAGCATTTT; CDR3: CSVSDSNQPQHF
J: TRBJ1-2; length: 16; size: NA; D: TRBD1; V: TRBV29-1; DNA: TGCAGCGTTGATATCCGGGACAGACTACCTCAATATGGCTACACCTTC; CDR3: CSVDIRDRLPQYGYTF
J: TRBJ2-1; length: 15; size: NA; D: TRBD2; V: TRBV18; DNA: TGTGCCAGCTCACCAGGGACTAGCGGTTACAATGAGCAGTTCTTC; CDR3: CASSPGTSGYNEQFF
J: TRBJ2-1; length: 14; size: NA; D: TRBD2; V: TRBV29-1; DNA: TGCAGCTCTTCGGCGGGGGGCGCGGGCAATGAGCAGTTCTTC; CDR3: CSSSAGGAGNEQFF
J: TRBJ2-7; length: 13; size: NA; D: TRBD2; V: TRBV7-9; DNA: TGTGCCAGCAGCTTAAGCGGGGGCAACGAGCAGTACTTC; CDR3: CASSLSGGNEQYF
J: TRBJ1-3; length: 14; size: NA; D: NA; V: TRBV27; DNA: TGTGCCAGCAGTTTGTTACCGGGACTAAACACCATATATTTT; CDR3: CASSLLPGLNTIYF
J: TRBJ2-3; length: 13; size: NA; D: TRBD1; V: TRBV2; DNA: TGTGCCAGCATGAGACAGGGAACAGATACGCAGTATTTT; CDR3: CASMRQGTDTQYF
J: TRBJ2-3; length: 15; size: NA; D: TRBD1; V: TRBV18; DNA: TGTGCCAGCTCACCAGGGACAGGTGATGGGGATACGCAGTATTTT; CDR3: CASSPGTGDGDTQYF